Each of the 6 T cell receptor beta chains below was sequenced from the same sample in a study of Tregs in tolerant kidney transplant recipients. Sequencing was performed with immunoSEQ multiplex PCR; in TCRdb, only in-frame clones are kept and a portion is missing. The table shows 20,000 to 25,000 clones, with approximately 81% occurring only once. Recipients received nonmyeloablative bone marrow transplants from related graft donors, with transient mixed chimerism. The sample in question was CD8+ T cells from blood (PBMCs), obtained 6 months after the transplant. The receptor set was obtained from a human patient who received a combined kidney and bone marrow transplant. Some T cells may arise from the graft donor.

There are a few counts of this clone. The junction shows a germline mismatch at one end, possibly a read error. The chain has TRBV5-3 and TRBJ1-2, with 7 positions matching TRBD1. TRBV5-3 is noted as an ORF with a role that remains uncertain. The CDR3 loop spans 14 amino acids. The DNA for the CDR3 is TGTGCCAGCAGCTTGGACGGGACAGACTATGGCTACACCTTC. Translated, it gives CASSLDGTDYGYTF.

The rearrangement uses TRBV4-1 and TRBJ1-3, with D hard to call. The CDR3 extends over 16 amino acids. V was trimmed by 2 bases and J by 2 bases, leaving 13 bases between them. CDR1 and CDR2 from the germline V gene are MGHRA and YSYEKL. Here the CDR3 DNA reads TGCGCCAGCAGCCAAAGAACAGCTTCAACTGGAAACACCATATATTTT. The encoded protein is CASSQRTASTGNTIYF.

The J gene is TRBJ1-2, the V gene TRBV20-1; a possible D gene is TRBD1 (5 bases). CDR1 and CDR2 (germline): DFQATT, SNEGSKA (reference sequence). The CDR3 has 11 residues. The V and J ends lost 6 bases and 4 bases respectively, with 9 bases between them. The CDR3: CSARTTYGYTF. For the CDR3, the DNA is TGCAGTGCCCGGACAACCTATGGCTACACCTTC.

This chain connects TRBV4-1 to TRBJ2-7, with 8 bases that match TRBD1. The CDR3 loop spans 15 amino acids. Germline loops: CDR1 MGHRA, CDR2 YSYEKL. V gave up 1 base and J gave up 3 bases; unmatched junction bases: 5. The CDR3 coding sequence is TGCGCCAGCAGCCAAGCCCGGGACAGGCGCTACGAGCAGTACTTC. Its protein is CASSQARDRRYEQYF.

In this sample, this clone turned up once. The J gene is TRBJ2-2, the V gene TRBV27; 8 bases are shared with TRBD1. Germline loops: CDR1 MNHEY, CDR2 SMNVEV (reference sequence). V gave up 5 bases and J gave up 1 base; unmatched junction bases: 6. There are 16 residues in the CDR3. The CDR3: CASSRVGTGNTGELFF. DNA of the CDR3: TGTGCCAGCAGTCGGGTCGGGACAGGGAACACCGGGGAGCTGTTTTTT.

V usage is TRBV18 and J usage is TRBJ2-7, with D tentatively TRBD2 (6 bases). The ends were cut back, 2 bases at V and 3 bases at J, with 8 bases in the middle. This CDR3 is built from 13 residues. The germline V gene has CDR1 KGHSH and CDR2 LQKENI. Here the CDR3 reads CASSPSGDYEQYF. In DNA, the CDR3 is TGTGCCAGCTCACCATCGGGAGACTACGAGCAGTACTTC.